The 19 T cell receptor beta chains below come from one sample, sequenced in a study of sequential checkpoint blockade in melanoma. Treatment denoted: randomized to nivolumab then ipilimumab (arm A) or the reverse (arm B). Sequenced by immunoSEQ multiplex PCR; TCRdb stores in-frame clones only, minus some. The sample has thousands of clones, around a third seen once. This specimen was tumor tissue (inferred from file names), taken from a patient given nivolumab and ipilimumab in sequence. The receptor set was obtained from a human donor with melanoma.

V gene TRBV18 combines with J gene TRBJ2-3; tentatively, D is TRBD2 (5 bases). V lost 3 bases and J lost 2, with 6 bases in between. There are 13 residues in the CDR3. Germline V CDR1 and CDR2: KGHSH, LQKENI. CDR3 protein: CASSPGVTDTQYF. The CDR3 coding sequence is TGTGCCAGCTCACCGGGAGTCACAGATACGCAGTATTTT.

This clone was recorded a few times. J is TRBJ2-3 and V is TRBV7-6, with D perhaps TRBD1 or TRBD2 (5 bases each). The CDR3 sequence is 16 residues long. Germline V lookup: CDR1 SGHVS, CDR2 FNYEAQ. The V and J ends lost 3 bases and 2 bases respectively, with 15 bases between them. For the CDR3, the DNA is TGTGCCAGCAGCTTGAGGGGCAGATCTTTCACAGATACGCAGTATTTT. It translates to CASSLRGRSFTDTQYF.

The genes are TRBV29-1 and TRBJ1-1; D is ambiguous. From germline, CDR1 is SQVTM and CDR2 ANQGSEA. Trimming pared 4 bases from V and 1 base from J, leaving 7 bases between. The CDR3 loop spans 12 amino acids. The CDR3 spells CSVATTNTEAFF. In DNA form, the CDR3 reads TGCAGCGTTGCAACTACGAACACTGAAGCTTTCTTT.

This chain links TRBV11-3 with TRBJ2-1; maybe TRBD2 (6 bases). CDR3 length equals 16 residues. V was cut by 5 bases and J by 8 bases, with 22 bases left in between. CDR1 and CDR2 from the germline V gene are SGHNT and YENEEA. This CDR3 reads CASSPRLSGRRDEQFF. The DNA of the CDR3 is TGTGCCAGCAGCCCAAGACTTAGCGGAAGAAGGGATGAGCAGTTCTTC.

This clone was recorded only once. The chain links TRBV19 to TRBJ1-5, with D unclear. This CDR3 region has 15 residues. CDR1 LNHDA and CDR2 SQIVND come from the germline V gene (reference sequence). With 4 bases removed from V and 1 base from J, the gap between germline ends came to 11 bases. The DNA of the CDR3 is TGTGCCAGTAGTAGGCCCCTTGGAAGCAATCAGCCCCAGCATTTT. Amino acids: CASSRPLGSNQPQHF. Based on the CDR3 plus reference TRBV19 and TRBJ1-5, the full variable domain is DGGITQSPKYLFRKEGQNVTLSCEQNLNHDAMYWYRQDPGQGLRLIYYSQIVNDFQKGDIAEGYSVSREKKESFPLTVTSAQKNPTAFYLCASSRPLGSNQPQHFGDGTRLSIL.

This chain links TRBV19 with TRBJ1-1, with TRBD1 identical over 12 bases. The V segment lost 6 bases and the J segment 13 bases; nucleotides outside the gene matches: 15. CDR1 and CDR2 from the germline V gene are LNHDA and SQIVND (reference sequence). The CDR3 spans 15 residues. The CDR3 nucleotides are TGTGCCAGTAGAACCTACGGGACAGGGGGCGAGGTTGGTTTCTTT. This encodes CASRTYGTGGEVGFF. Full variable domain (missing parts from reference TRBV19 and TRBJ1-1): DGGITQSPKYLFRKEGQNVTLSCEQNLNHDAMYWYRQDPGQGLRLIYYSQIVNDFQKGDIAEGYSVSREKKESFPLTVTSAQKNPTAFYLCASRTYGTGGEVGFFGQGTRLTVV.

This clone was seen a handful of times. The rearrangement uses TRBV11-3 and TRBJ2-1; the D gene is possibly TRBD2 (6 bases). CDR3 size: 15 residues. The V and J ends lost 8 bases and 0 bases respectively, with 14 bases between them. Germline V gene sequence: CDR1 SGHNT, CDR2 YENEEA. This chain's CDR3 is CASRRREYSYNEQFF. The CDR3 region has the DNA TGTGCCAGCCGGCGGCGGGAATACTCCTACAATGAGCAGTTCTTC.

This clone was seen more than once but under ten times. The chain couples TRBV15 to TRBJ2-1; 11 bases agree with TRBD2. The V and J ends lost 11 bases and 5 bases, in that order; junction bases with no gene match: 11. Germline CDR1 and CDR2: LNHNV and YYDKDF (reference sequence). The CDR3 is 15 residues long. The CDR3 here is CAVQTLAGGHNEQFF. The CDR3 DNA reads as TGTGCCGTCCAAACCCTAGCGGGAGGACACAATGAGCAGTTCTTC.

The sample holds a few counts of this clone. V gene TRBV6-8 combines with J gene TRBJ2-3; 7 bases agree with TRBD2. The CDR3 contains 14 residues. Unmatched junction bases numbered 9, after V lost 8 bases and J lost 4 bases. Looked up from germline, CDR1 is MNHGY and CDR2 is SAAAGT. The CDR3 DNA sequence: TGTGCCAGCGCGGGAGCGGAGAGTTCAGATACGCAGTATTTT. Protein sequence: CASAGAESSDTQYF.

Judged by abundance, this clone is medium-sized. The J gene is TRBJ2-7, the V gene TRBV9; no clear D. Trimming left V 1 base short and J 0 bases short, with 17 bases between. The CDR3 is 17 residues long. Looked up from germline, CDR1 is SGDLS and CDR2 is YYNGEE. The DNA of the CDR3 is TGTGCCAGCAGCGTAATCCGGCAGGCAGAAGACTCCTACGAGCAGTACTTC. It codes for CASSVIRQAEDSYEQYF.

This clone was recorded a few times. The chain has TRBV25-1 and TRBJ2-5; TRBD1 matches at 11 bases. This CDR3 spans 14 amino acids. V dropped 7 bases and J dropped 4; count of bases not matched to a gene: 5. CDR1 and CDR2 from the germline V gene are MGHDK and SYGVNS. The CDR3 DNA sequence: TGTGCCAGCACGGGACAGGGGGGGCGAGAGACCCAGTACTTC. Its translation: CASTGQGGRETQYF.

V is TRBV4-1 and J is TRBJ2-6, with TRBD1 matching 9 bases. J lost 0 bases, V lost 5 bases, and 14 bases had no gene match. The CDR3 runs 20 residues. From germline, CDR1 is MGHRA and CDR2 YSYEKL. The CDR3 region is CASSDSAWDRASSGANVLTF. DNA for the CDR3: TGCGCCAGCAGCGACTCAGCGTGGGACAGGGCCTCCTCTGGGGCCAACGTCCTGACTTTC.

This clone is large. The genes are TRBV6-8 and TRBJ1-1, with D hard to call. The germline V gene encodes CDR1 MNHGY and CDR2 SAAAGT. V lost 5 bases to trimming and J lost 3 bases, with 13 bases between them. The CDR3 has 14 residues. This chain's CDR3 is CASSEIVGDTEAFF. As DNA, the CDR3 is TGTGCCAGCAGTGAGATAGTTGGGGACACTGAAGCTTTCTTT.

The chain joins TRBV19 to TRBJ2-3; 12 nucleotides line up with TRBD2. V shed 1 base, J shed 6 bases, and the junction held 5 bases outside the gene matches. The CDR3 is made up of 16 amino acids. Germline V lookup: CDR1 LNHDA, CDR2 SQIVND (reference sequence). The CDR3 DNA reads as TGTGCCAGTAGTATAGCAGGACTAGCGGGGTCGGATACGCAGTATTTT. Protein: CASSIAGLAGSDTQYF.

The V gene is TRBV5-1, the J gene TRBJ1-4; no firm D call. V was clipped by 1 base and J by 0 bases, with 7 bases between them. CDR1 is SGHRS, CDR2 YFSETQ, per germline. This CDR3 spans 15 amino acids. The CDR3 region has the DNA TGCGCCAGCAGCTTGATGACAACAACTAATGAAAAACTGTTTTTT. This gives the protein CASSLMTTTNEKLFF.

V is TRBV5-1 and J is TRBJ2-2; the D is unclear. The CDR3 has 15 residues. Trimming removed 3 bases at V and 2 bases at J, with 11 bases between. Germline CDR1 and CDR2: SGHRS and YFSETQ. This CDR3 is CASSYAVTNTGELFF. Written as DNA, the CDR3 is TGCGCCAGCAGCTATGCGGTAACCAACACCGGGGAGCTGTTTTTT.

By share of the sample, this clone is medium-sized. CDR3 amino acids: CASSQGLVTGELFF. CDR3 nucleotides: TGCGCCAGCAGCCAAGGCCTAGTTACCGGGGAGCTGTTTTTT. The rearrangement links TRBV4-1 to TRBJ2-2; D is ambiguous. The V gene's germline CDR1 is MGHRA and CDR2 YSYEKL. CDR3 length: 14 residues. V was clipped by 1 base and J by 5 bases, with 8 bases between them.

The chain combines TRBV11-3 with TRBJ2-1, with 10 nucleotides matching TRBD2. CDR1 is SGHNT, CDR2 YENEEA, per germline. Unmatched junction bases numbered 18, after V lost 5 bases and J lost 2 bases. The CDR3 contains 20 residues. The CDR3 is CASSPRTSGISLFAYNEQFF. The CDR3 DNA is TGTGCCAGCAGCCCAAGAACTAGCGGGATTTCCCTCTTCGCCTACAATGAGCAGTTCTTC.

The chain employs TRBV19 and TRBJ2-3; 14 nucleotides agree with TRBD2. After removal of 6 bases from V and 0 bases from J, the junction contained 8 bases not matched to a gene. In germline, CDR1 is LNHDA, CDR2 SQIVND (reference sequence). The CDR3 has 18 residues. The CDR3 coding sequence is TGTGCCAGTAGCCGACTAGCGGGAGGGGGTGCTAGCACAGATACGCAGTATTTT. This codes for CASSRLAGGGASTDTQYF.